This record concerns one T cell receptor beta chain sequence. Antigen: not known. The data stem from a study of shared clonotypes between healthy human individuals. Study background: A couple of female and three male donors aged 18 to 49 were enrolled. Whole-study results and caveats: Sequencing depth was expected to influence donor clonotype sharing. Only blood underwent sampling, and tissue repertoires likely differ.

The authors distributed each subset's genomic DNA evenly over several immunoSEQ plates. Some clones are missing from TCRdb's copy, which holds only in-frame ones; the method was immunoSEQ multiplex PCR. The sample has about 490,000 clones; 79% are singletons. With 0 bases removed from V and 3 bases from J, the gap between germline ends came to 21 bases. The length of the CDR3 is 18 residues. CDR1 is SGDLS and CDR2 is YYNGEE in the germline V gene. The clonotype originates from a woman aged 35 to 49 in good health. Some clones in this sample may be carry-over from other donors' samples. Sequencing was carried out using PBMCs. The V gene is TRBV9, the J gene TRBJ2-5, with D perhaps TRBD1 (5 bases). The CDR3 here is CASSVGRVGYRQKETQYF. The CDR3 region has the DNA TGTGCCAGCAGCGTAGGCAGGGTAGGGTACCGCCAAAAAGAGACCCAGTACTTC.